This T cell receptor beta chain was recorded in a study of blood T cell repertoires in COVID-19. Overall study context: PBMCs, B-cell-depleted T cells, or T cells provided the cDNA or gDNA that made up the material.

A Seattle source enrolled patients during active infection and followed them longitudinally. Here immunoSEQ multiplex PCR was the method, and the copy in TCRdb shows in-frame clones only, minus some. In the table there are a few hundred thousand clones, about 87% of which are singletons. Looked up from germline, CDR1 is MNHNS and CDR2 is SASEGT. CDR3 length equals 14 residues. Trimming took 6 bases from V and 2 from J; bases not matched to a gene: 7. Input material: peripheral blood. The chain couples TRBV6-1 to TRBJ2-7, with 7 positions matching TRBD1. The receptor was derived from a woman aged 25 to 39 with COVID-19, enrolled during active disease. This chain's CDR3 is CASRLGQEPYEQYF. The CDR3 DNA reads TGTGCCAGCAGACTCGGACAGGAACCCTACGAGCAGTACTTC.